This entry lists 12 T cell receptor beta chains sequenced from one sample in a study of a mutant IDH1 vaccine in newly diagnosed glioma. The time point here: baseline, week 1 (first vaccination visit). Treatment denoted: pre-vaccination baseline after standard-of-care therapy. Clones were read by immunoSEQ multiplex PCR, and TCRdb kept only the in-frame ones, dropping some. The repertoire has 80,000 to 100,000 clones, about 82% of them found once; the top ten carry around 7%. The sequenced sample was PBMCs, obtained from a glioma patient treated with radiotherapy, temozolomide or both. Receptors were obtained from a man in his forties with glioma.

The CDR3 DNA reads as TGTGCCTGGAGTGTGTCGGGGAGGACTTTCTTT. This gives the protein CAWSVSGRTFF. V gene TRBV30 combines with J gene TRBJ1-1; D not certain. This CDR3 contains 11 residues. CDR1 and CDR2 (germline): GTSNPN, SVGIG (reference sequence). With 0 bases removed from V and 12 bases from J, the gap between germline ends came to 11 bases. The full variable domain, in which reference TRBV30 and TRBJ1-1 provide the parts outside the CDR3, is SQTIHQWPATLVQPVGSPLSLECTVEGTSNPNLYWYRQAAGRGLQLLFYSVGIGQISSEVPQNLSASRPQDRQFILSSKKLLLSDSGFYLCAWSVSGRTFFGQGTRLTVV.

The chain recombines TRBV13 with TRBJ2-1; 7 bases are shared with TRBD1. Germline lookup yields CDR1 PRHDT and CDR2 FYEKMQ (reference sequence). This CDR3 is 14 amino acids long. The J segment lost 9 bases and the V segment lost 4 bases, leaving 9 bases of the junction unmatched. CDR3 sequence reads: CASSSAQGVIEQFF. The DNA for the CDR3 is TGTGCCAGCAGCTCCGCCCAGGGGGTTATTGAGCAGTTCTTC.

The V call is TRBV30, the J call TRBJ2-1; unclear D gene. The germline V and J ends were trimmed by 2 bases and 6 bases, with 5 bases remaining between them. The CDR3 covers 11 residues. Per germline, CDR1 GTSNPN and CDR2 SVGIG (reference sequence). In DNA, the CDR3 is TGTGCCTGGAGTTTTCCCAATGAGCAGTTCTTC. Residues: CAWSFPNEQFF.

The chain combines TRBV7-6 with TRBJ2-7; D is possibly TRBD1 or TRBD2 (6 bases each). Germline lookup yields CDR1 SGHVS and CDR2 FNYEAQ. The CDR3 runs to 15 residues. Trimming left V 4 bases short and J 5 bases short, with 18 bases between. The CDR3: CASSSHRGGRNEQYF. The CDR3, as DNA: TGTGCCAGCAGCTCCCACCGAGGGGGGAGAAACGAGCAGTACTTC.

The rearrangement links TRBV9 to TRBJ2-1; 12 positions match TRBD2. CDR1 is SGDLS, CDR2 YYNGEE, per germline. V was clipped by 0 bases and J by 8 bases; unmatched bases: 12. The CDR3 has 18 residues. The CDR3, as DNA: TGTGCCAGCAGCGTAGCTAGCGGGGGGGCCGCGTTAGGTCATGAGCAGTTCTTC. It codes for CASSVASGGAALGHEQFF. Based on the CDR3 plus reference TRBV9 and TRBJ2-1, the full variable domain is DSGVTQTPKHLITATGQRVTLRCSPRSGDLSVYWYQQSLDQGLQFLIQYYNGEERAKGNILERFSAQQFPDLHSELNLSSLELGDSALYFCASSVASGGAALGHEQFFGPGTRLTVL.

V usage is TRBV18 and J usage is TRBJ1-5, with D unclear. The germline gives CDR1 KGHSH, CDR2 LQKENI. The CDR3 totals 15 residues. Trimming took 5 bases from V and 2 from J, leaving 13 bases between them. The DNA of the CDR3 is TGTGCCAGCTCATTGGAGGCGGCGGGCAATCAGCCCCAGCATTTT. This encodes CASSLEAAGNQPQHF.

The chain links TRBV10-3 to TRBJ1-1; 7 bases map to TRBD1. The junction had 10 bases not matched to a gene; V was cut back by 6 bases and J by 3 bases. Germline V gene sequence: CDR1 ENHRY, CDR2 SYGVKD. CDR3 length: 15 amino acids. The CDR3 loop reads CAIRDVGRGDTEAFF. The CDR3 coding sequence is TGTGCCATCAGGGACGTGGGCAGGGGGGACACTGAAGCTTTCTTT.

This clone appeared a few times. This chain joins TRBV7-6 and TRBJ2-5, with 13 nucleotides matching TRBD2. V was clipped by 0 bases and J by 2 bases; unmatched bases: 6. CDR1 and CDR2 (germline): SGHVS, FNYEAQ. The CDR3 has 18 amino acids. CDR3 residues: CASSLALAGGPGQETQYF. For the CDR3, the DNA is TGTGCCAGCAGCTTAGCACTAGCGGGAGGGCCGGGGCAAGAGACCCAGTACTTC.

This chain connects TRBV7-2 to TRBJ2-3; 9 positions match TRBD1. Trimming removed 5 bases from V and 4 bases from J; junction bases left unmatched: 4. The CDR3 sequence is 14 residues long. Germline assignment: CDR1 SGHTA and CDR2 FQGNSA. The chain's CDR3 is CASSRDRAADTQYF. The DNA for the CDR3 is TGTGCCAGCAGCCGGGACAGGGCTGCAGATACGCAGTATTTT.

The chain uses TRBV5-1 and TRBJ1-1; D gene unclear. The CDR3 has 14 amino acids. Germline lookup yields CDR1 SGHRS and CDR2 YFSETQ. The ends were cut back, 1 base at V and 0 bases at J, with 7 bases in the middle. CDR3 DNA: TGCGCCAGCAGCTTGAACTTCTTGAACACTGAAGCTTTCTTT. It specifies CASSLNFLNTEAFF.

J is TRBJ2-3 and V is TRBV18, with 8 bases aligning to TRBD1. The CDR3 consists of 17 residues. Germline assignment: CDR1 KGHSH and CDR2 LQKENI. The V segment lost 0 bases and the J segment 5 bases; nucleotides outside the gene matches: 10. The CDR3 DNA is TGTGCCAGCTCACCACCGGGCAGGGGGCGCGAGATAGATACGCAGTATTTT. Protein: CASSPPGRGREIDTQYF.

Points on this clone: An end of the junction differs from the germline gene, which may be a read error. The chain carries TRBV19 and TRBJ2-7, with 7 nucleotides matching TRBD1. CDR3 length: 14 amino acids. Germline CDR1 and CDR2: LNHDA and SQIVND (reference sequence). The CDR3 DNA reads as TGTGCCAGTAGTGTAGAGACAGGGCCCTACGAGCAGTACTTC. Protein: CASSVETGPYEQYF.